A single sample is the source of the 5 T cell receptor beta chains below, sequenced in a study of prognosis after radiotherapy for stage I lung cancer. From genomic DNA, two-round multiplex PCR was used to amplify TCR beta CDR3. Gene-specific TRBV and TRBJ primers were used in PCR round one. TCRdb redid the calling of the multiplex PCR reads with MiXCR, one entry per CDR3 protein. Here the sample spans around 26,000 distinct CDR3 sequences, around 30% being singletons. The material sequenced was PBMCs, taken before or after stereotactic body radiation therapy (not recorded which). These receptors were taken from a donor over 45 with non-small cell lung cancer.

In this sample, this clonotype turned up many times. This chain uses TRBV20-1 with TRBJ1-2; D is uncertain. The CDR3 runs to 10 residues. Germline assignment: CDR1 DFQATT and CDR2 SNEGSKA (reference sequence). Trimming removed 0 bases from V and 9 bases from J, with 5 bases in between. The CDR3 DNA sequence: TGCAGTGCTAGAGATGGCAGCTACACCTTC. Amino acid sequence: CSARDGSYTF.

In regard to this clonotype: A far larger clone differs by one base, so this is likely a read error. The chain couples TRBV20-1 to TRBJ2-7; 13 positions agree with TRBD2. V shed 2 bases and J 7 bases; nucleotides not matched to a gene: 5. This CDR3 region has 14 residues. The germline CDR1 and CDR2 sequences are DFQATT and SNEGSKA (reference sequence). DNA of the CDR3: TGCAGTGCTAGAAGACTAGCGGGAGGTAATGAGCAGTACTTC. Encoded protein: CSARRLAGGNEQYF.

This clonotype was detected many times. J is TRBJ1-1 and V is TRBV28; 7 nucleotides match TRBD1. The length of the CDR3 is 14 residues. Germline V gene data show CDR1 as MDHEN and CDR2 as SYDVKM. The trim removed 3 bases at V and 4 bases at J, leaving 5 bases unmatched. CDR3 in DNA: TGTGCCAGCAGTTTTTTACAGGGGACCACTGAAGCTTTCTTT. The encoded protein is CASSFLQGTTEAFF.

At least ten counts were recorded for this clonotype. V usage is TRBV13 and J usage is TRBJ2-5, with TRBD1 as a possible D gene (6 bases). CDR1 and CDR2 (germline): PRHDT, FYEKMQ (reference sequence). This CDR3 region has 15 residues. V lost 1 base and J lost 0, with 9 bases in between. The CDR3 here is CASSLATGYQETQYF. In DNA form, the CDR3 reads TGTGCCAGCAGCTTAGCGACAGGTTACCAAGAGACCCAGTACTTC.

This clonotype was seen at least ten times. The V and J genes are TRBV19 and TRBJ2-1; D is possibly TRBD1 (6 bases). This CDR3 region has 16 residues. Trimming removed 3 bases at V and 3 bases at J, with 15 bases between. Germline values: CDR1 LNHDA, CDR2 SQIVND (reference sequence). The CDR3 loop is CASSMASGENYNEQFF. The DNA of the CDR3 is TGTGCCAGTAGTATGGCCTCAGGGGAGAACTACAATGAGCAGTTCTTC.